The present entry profiles one T cell receptor beta chain with its context. Antigen unknown. This specimen belongs to a study of Tregs in tolerant kidney transplant recipients. Findings and limits, study-wide: Nucleotide sequences could not be compared across some patients' samples due to primer changes.

The table came from immunoSEQ multiplex PCR; TCRdb's copy has only in-frame clones and leaves some out. This listing includes approximately 31,000 clones. Sequenced material: CD8+ T cells from blood, taken before the transplant. This sequence originates from a human donor who received a combined kidney and bone marrow transplant.

The sequenced CDR3 bases are TGCGCCAGCAGTGAGTCGAACAGTTACAATGAG. Translating gives CASSESNSYNE. The full CDR3 is CASSESNSYNEQFF. The chain is built from TRBV10-1 and TRBJ2-1; D is unclear. The read comes to an end 3 residues before the CDR3 does, leaving the germline J gene to fill in the end. Trimming took off 0 bases at V and 4 bases at J, with 7 bases between the two ends. This CDR3 is 14 amino acids long. The V gene's germline CDR1 is WNHNN and CDR2 SYGVQD (reference sequence).